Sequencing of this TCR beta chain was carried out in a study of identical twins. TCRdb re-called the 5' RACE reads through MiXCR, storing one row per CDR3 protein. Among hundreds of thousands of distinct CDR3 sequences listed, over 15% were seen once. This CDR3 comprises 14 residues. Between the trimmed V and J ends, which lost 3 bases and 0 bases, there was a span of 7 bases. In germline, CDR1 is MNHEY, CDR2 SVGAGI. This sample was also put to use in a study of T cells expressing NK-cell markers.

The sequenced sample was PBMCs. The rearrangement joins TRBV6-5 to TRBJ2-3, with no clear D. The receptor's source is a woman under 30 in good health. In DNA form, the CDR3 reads TGTGCCAGCAGTTATACGTGGAGCACAGATACGCAGTATTTT. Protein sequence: CASSYTWSTDTQYF.